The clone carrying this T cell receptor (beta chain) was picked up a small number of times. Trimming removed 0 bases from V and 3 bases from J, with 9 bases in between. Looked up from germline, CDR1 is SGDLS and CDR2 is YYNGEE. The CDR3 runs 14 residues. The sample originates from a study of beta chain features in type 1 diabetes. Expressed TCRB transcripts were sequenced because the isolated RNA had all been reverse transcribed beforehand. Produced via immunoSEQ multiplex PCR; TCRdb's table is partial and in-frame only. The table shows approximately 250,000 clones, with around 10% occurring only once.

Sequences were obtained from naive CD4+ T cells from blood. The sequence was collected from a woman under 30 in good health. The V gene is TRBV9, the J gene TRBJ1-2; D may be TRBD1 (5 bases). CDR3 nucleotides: TGTGCCAGCAGCGTAGGACAGTCCTACTATGGCTACACCTTC. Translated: CASSVGQSYYGYTF.